This T cell receptor beta chain derives from a study of blood T cell repertoires in COVID-19. The overall study: COVID-19 samples, acute and convalescent, were from the United States, Italy and Spain. The cDNA or gDNA used as material had been derived from T cells, B-cell-depleted T cells, or PBMCs.

The CDR3 is 14 amino acids. Germline V gene lookup returns CDR1 MNHNY and CDR2 SVGAGI (reference sequence). Trimming took 4 bases from V and 7 from J, leaving 17 bases between them. Authors' methods: From reference gene primer amplification, estimates of nucleated cell counts were derived. The table came from immunoSEQ multiplex PCR; TCRdb's copy has only in-frame clones and leaves some out. V, J and clone size reflect that table, while D and trimming were determined from the DNA. The sample lists around 250,000 clones, roughly 80% occurring once. The TCR was taken from a woman between 18 and 29 years old with acute or convalescent COVID-19. The V and J genes are TRBV6-6 and TRBJ2-7, with D perhaps matching TRBD1 (6 bases). What was sequenced was peripheral blood. In DNA, the CDR3 is TGTGCCAGCAGTTCCCAGGGGACCTCCGGGGAGCAGTACTTC. It encodes CASSSQGTSGEQYF.